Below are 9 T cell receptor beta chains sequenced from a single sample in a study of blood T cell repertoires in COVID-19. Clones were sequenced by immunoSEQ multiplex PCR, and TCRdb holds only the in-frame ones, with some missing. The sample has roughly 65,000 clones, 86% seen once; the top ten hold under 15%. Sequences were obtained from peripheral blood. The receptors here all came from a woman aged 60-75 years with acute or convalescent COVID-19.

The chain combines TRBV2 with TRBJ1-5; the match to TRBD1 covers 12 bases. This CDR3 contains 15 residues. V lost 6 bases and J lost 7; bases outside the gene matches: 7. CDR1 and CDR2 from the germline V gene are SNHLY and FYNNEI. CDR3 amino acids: CASSGTGGAGQPQHF. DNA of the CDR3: TGTGCCAGCAGCGGGACAGGGGGCGCGGGCCAGCCCCAGCATTTT.

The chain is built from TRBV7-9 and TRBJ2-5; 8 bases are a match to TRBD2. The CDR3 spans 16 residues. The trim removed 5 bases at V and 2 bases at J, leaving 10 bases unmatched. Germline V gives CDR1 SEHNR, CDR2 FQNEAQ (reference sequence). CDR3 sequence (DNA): TGTGCCAGCAGCCCCGCTTGGGCGGGGGGACAAGAGACCCAGTACTTC. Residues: CASSPAWAGGQETQYF.

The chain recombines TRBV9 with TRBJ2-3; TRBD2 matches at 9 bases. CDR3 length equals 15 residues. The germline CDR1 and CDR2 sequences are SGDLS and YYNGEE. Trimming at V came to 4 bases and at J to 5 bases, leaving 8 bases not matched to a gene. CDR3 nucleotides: TGTGCCAGCAGCCCTTCTGGCGGGGGGGGAGATACGCAGTATTTT. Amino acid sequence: CASSPSGGGGDTQYF.

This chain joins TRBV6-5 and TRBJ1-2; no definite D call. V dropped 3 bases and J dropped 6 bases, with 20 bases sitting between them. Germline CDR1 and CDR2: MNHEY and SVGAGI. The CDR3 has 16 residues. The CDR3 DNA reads TGTGCCAGCAGTTATTCGGGATGGCAGACCGACGATGGCTACACCTTC. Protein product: CASSYSGWQTDDGYTF.

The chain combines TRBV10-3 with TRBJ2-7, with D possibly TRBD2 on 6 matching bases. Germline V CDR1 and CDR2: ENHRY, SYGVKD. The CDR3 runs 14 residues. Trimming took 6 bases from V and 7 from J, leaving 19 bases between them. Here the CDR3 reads CAISPGTDLTEQYF. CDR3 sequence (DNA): TGTGCCATCAGCCCCGGGACTGACCTCACGGAGCAGTACTTC.

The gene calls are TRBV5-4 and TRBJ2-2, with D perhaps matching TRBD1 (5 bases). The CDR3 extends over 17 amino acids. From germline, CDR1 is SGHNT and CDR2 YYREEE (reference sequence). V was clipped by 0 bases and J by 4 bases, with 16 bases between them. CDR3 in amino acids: CASSLGAGQLATGELFF. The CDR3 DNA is TGTGCCAGCAGCTTGGGAGCAGGGCAGCTCGCCACCGGGGAGCTGTTTTTT.

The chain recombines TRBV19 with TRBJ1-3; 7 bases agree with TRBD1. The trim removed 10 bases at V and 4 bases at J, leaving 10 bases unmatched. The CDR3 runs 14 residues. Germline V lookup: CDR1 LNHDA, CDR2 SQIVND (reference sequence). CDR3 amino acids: CATEPTGHGNTIYF. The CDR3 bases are TGTGCCACCGAACCGACAGGGCACGGAAACACCATATATTTT. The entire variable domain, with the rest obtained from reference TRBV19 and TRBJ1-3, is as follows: DGGITQSPKYLFRKEGQNVTLSCEQNLNHDAMYWYRQDPGQGLRLIYYSQIVNDFQKGDIAEGYSVSREKKESFPLTVTSAQKNPTAFYLCATEPTGHGNTIYFGEGSWLTVV.

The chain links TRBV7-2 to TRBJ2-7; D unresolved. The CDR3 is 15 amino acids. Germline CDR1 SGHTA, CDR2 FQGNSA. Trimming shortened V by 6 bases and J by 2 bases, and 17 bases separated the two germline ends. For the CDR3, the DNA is TGTGCCAGCAGAAGGAATCCTCTTGGGCCCTACGAGCAGTACTTC. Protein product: CASRRNPLGPYEQYF.

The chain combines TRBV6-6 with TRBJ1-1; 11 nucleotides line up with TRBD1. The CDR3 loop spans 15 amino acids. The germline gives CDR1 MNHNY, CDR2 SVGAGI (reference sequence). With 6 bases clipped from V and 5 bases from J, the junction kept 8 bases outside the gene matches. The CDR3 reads CASSQGQGGNTEAFF. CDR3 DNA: TGTGCCAGCAGCCAGGGACAGGGGGGGAATACTGAAGCTTTCTTT.